The source of this T cell receptor (beta chain) is a study of OX40 agonist ivuxolimab in advanced cancers. Broader study findings: Partly responding patients at 0.1-3.0 mg/kg showed some of the smallest clonal expansion.

The repertoire was sequenced with immunoSEQ multiplex PCR; TCRdb's copy has only in-frame clones and lacks some. The table includes roughly 56,000 clones, approximately 91% detected once. Prior autoimmune disease or systemic immunosuppression barred patients. Comment on this clone: Its antigen is as yet unknown.

Germline values: CDR1 MNHEY, CDR2 SMNVEV (reference sequence). The CDR3 is 13 residues long. V lost 5 bases and J lost 0, with 6 bases in between. The specimen comprised CD4+ or CD8+ T cells sorted from blood, sampled in a trial of the OX40 agonist ivuxolimab. V usage is TRBV27 and J usage is TRBJ2-3, with D unresolved. The TCR comes from an adult with an advanced solid tumor such as melanoma, head and neck, liver or kidney cancer. CDR3 in amino acids: CASSPTSTDTQYF. CDR3 nucleotide sequence: TGTGCCAGCAGTCCGACTAGCACAGATACGCAGTATTTT.